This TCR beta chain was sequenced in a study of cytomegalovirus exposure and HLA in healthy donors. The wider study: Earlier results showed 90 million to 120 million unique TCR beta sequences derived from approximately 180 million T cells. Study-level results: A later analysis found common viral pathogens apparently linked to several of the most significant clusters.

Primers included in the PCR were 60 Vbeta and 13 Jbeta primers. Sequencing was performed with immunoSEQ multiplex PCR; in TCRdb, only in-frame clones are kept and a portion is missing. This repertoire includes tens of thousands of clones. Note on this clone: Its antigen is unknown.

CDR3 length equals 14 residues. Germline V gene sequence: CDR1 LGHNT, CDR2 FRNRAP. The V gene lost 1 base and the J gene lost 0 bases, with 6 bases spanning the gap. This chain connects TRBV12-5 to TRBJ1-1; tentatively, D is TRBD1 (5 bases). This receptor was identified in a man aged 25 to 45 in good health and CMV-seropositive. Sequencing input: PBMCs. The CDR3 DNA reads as TGTGCTAGTGGTTTGGGACAGATGAACACTGAAGCTTTCTTT. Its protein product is CASGLGQMNTEAFF.